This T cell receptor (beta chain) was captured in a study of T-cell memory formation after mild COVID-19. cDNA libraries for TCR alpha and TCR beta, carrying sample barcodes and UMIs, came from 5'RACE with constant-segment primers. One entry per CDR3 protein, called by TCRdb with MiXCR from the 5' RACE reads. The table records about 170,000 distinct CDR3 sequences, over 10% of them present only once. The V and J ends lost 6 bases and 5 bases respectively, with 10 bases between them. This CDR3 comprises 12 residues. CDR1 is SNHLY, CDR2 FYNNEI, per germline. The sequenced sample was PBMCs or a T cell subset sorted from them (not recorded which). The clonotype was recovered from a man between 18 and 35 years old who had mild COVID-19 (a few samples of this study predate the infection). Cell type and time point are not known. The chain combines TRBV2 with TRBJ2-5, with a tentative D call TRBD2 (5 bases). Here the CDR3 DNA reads TGTGCCAGCAGGTATAGCGAGGAGACCCAGTACTTC. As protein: CASRYSEETQYF.